Presented here are 17 T cell receptor beta chains from one specimen sequenced in a study of blood T cell repertoires in COVID-19. Here immunoSEQ multiplex PCR was the method, and the copy in TCRdb shows in-frame clones only, minus some. The sample holds 250,000 to 300,000 clones, about nine tenths seen once. Sequenced sample: PBMCs or T cells enriched from blood (not recorded which). These receptors originate from a man between 18 and 35 years old who had recovered from COVID-19.

The rearrangement links TRBV3-1 (or the pseudogene TRBV3-2) to TRBJ2-1; 9 nucleotides line up with TRBD2. Per the germline V gene, CDR1 is LGHDT and CDR2 is YNNKEL (reference sequence). J was trimmed by 9 bases and V by 0 bases; bases with no gene match: 9. This CDR3 has 16 amino acids. The CDR3 region is CASSQDRGLAGTEQFF. The CDR3 coding sequence is TGTGCCAGCAGCCAAGATAGGGGACTAGCCGGGACTGAGCAGTTCTTC.

This chain links TRBV27 with TRBJ1-5; no definite D call. CDR1 is MNHEY, CDR2 SMNVEV, per germline (reference sequence). V lost 3 bases and J lost 0, with 6 bases in between. CDR3 size: 14 residues. CDR3 residues: CASSFSDSNQPQHF. The CDR3, as DNA: TGTGCCAGCAGTTTCAGCGATAGCAATCAGCCCCAGCATTTT.

In the case of this clone: The sample holds other DNA sequences that translate to the same CDR3. The V call is TRBV7-8, the J call TRBJ1-2; a possible D gene is TRBD1 (6 bases). The CDR3 has 13 residues. V was pared by 5 bases and J by 2 bases, with 9 bases between. Germline CDR1 SGHVS, CDR2 FQNEAQ. The CDR3 DNA reads TGTGCCAGCAGCCTCGGACAGAACTATGGCTACACCTTC. Its translation is CASSLGQNYGYTF.

V is TRBV5-6 and J is TRBJ1-6; the D gene is possibly TRBD1 (6 bases). V lost 2 bases, J lost 14 bases, and 17 bases lay in between. This CDR3 comprises 14 residues. Germline CDR1 and CDR2: SGHDT and YYEEEE. CDR3 loop: CASSLTTGKGALHF. CDR3 nucleotides: TGTGCCAGCAGCTTAACGACAGGCAAGGGGGCCCTCCACTTT.

V gene TRBV18 combines with J gene TRBJ1-2; D uncertain. V dropped 0 bases and J dropped 4 bases, with 15 bases sitting between them. This CDR3 has 16 amino acids. Germline V gene sequence: CDR1 KGHSH, CDR2 LQKENI. This CDR3 is CASSPPSLGGGYGYTF. The CDR3 coding sequence is TGTGCCAGCTCACCACCGTCCCTGGGAGGAGGCTATGGCTACACCTTC. The whole variable domain, filled in from reference TRBV18 and TRBJ1-2, reads NAGVMQNPRHLVRRRGQEARLRCSPMKGHSHVYWYRQLPEEGLKFMVYLQKENIIDESGMPKERFSAEFPKEGPSILRIQQVVRGDSAAYFCASSPPSLGGGYGYTFGSGTRLTVV.

Only one count was recorded for this clone. This chain links TRBV5-1 with TRBJ2-7, with TRBD2 identical over 7 bases. The CDR3 consists of 14 residues. V trimming: 2 bases; J trimming: 7 bases; junction bases outside the gene matches: 9. Germline-derived CDR1 and CDR2 are SGHRS and YFSETQ. This CDR3 reads CASSFGARGGEQYF. Here the CDR3 DNA reads TGCGCCAGCAGCTTCGGCGCTCGCGGGGGTGAGCAGTACTTC.

This clone is a singleton in its sample. This chain connects TRBV28 to TRBJ2-6, with D perhaps matching TRBD1 (6 bases). CDR1 is MDHEN, CDR2 SYDVKM, per germline. Trimming took off 6 bases at V and 2 bases at J, with 11 bases between the two ends. CDR3 size: 15 residues. In DNA form, the CDR3 reads TGTGCCAGCAGATATACAGGGCCTGGGGCCAACGTCCTGACTTTC. Protein product: CASRYTGPGANVLTF.

V gene TRBV15 combines with J gene TRBJ1-3; D is perhaps TRBD1 (5 bases). CDR1 and CDR2 (germline): LNHNV, YYDKDF (reference sequence). Trimming cost V 5 bases and J 0 bases, with 11 bases left between them. The CDR3 loop spans 15 amino acids. The CDR3 protein is CATSGRGYSGNTIYF. The CDR3 DNA follows: TGTGCCACCAGCGGGCGGGGGTACTCTGGAAACACCATATATTTT. Supplemented by reference TRBV15 and TRBJ1-3, the full variable domain reads DAMVIQNPRYQVTQFGKPVTLSCSQTLNHNVMYWYQQKSSQAPKLLFHYYDKDFNNEADTPDNFQSRRPNTSFCFLDIRSPGLGDTAMYLCATSGRGYSGNTIYFGEGSWLTVV.

The rearrangement links TRBV4-2 to TRBJ1-1; D is possibly TRBD1 (6 bases). This CDR3 region has 15 residues. Trimming left V 0 bases short and J 7 bases short, with 15 bases between. CDR1 and CDR2 (germline): LGHNA, YNFKEQ. This chain's CDR3 is CASSQDRYRVGEAFF. DNA of the CDR3: TGTGCCAGCAGCCAAGATAGGTACAGGGTGGGTGAAGCTTTCTTT.

This clone came up once. The chain uses TRBV7-3 and TRBJ1-4; tentative D call: TRBD1 (6 bases). The CDR3 runs 13 residues. Germline V gene lookup returns CDR1 SGHTA and CDR2 FQGTGA. V dropped 5 bases and J dropped 8 bases, with 12 bases sitting between them. The CDR3 region is CASSSGQLEKLFF. Written as DNA, the CDR3 is TGTGCCAGCAGCAGCGGACAGTTGGAAAAACTGTTTTTT.

The chain has TRBV3-1 (or the pseudogene TRBV3-2) and TRBJ2-5; a weak D match, TRBD2 (5 bases). Trimming pared 0 bases from V and 2 bases from J, leaving 13 bases between. The CDR3 length is 16 residues. Per the germline V gene, CDR1 is LGHDT and CDR2 is YNNKEL (reference sequence). The CDR3 loop is CASSQEAGAVQETQYF. The DNA for the CDR3 is TGTGCCAGCAGCCAAGAGGCGGGCGCCGTACAAGAGACCCAGTACTTC.

This clone is medium-sized by share. The chain carries TRBV7-3 and TRBJ2-7, with 10 bases aligning to TRBD1. The germline V gene has CDR1 SGHTA and CDR2 FQGTGA. This CDR3 is 15 amino acids long. V lost 5 bases and J lost 9; bases outside the gene matches: 13. CDR3 nucleotides: TGTGCCAGCAGCCCAGACCCGACAGGGGGCCCCCCGCAGTACTTC. Its protein is CASSPDPTGGPPQYF.

The rearrangement joins TRBV5-1 to TRBJ2-3; a possible D gene is TRBD2 (5 bases). This CDR3 has 13 amino acids. Between the trimmed V and J ends, which lost 4 bases and 1 base, there was a span of 7 bases. The V gene's germline CDR1 is SGHRS and CDR2 YFSETQ. The CDR3 DNA reads as TGCGCCAGCAGCAACGGGGGCACAGATACGCAGTATTTT. Protein product: CASSNGGTDTQYF.

This chain connects TRBV5-1 to TRBJ1-4; D might be TRBD1 (5 bases). Germline V gene sequence: CDR1 SGHRS, CDR2 YFSETQ. CDR3 length: 15 residues. Trimming pared 3 bases from V and 4 bases from J, leaving 13 bases between. CDR3 sequence (DNA): TGCGCCAGCAGCTGGGGGGGGAACAGTAATGAAAAACTGTTTTTT. Its translation is CASSWGGNSNEKLFF.

The CDR3 DNA sequence: TGTGCCAGTAGTATGCAAGGGGACAATCAGCCCCAGCATTTT. It encodes CASSMQGDNQPQHF. The chain is built from TRBV19 and TRBJ1-5, with D perhaps matching TRBD1 (5 bases). The germline V gene encodes CDR1 LNHDA and CDR2 SQIVND (reference sequence). The CDR3 covers 14 residues. The ends were cut back, 3 bases at V and 3 bases at J, with 9 bases in the middle. Together with reference TRBV19 and TRBJ1-5, the CDR3 gives the full variable domain: DGGITQSPKYLFRKEGQNVTLSCEQNLNHDAMYWYRQDPGQGLRLIYYSQIVNDFQKGDIAEGYSVSREKKESFPLTVTSAQKNPTAFYLCASSMQGDNQPQHFGDGTRLSIL.

The chain combines TRBV5-1 with TRBJ1-3, with D tentatively TRBD1 (5 bases). Trimming took off 0 bases at V and 4 bases at J, with 8 bases between the two ends. The CDR3 loop spans 14 amino acids. In germline, CDR1 is SGHRS, CDR2 YFSETQ. The CDR3 loop reads CASSLATAGNTIYF. CDR3 in DNA: TGCGCCAGCAGCTTGGCGACAGCCGGAAACACCATATATTTT.

This clone was counted only a few times. The rearrangement joins TRBV19 to TRBJ2-4, with 8 bases fitting TRBD2. The CDR3 covers 19 residues. Germline V gene sequence: CDR1 LNHDA, CDR2 SQIVND (reference sequence). Germline trimming cut 4 bases from V and 6 bases from J; bases unmatched to any gene: 20. CDR3 amino acids: CASSTPGFSRGADPNIQYF. CDR3 coding DNA: TGTGCCAGTAGTACGCCAGGGTTCTCGCGGGGGGCCGATCCAAACATTCAGTACTTC.